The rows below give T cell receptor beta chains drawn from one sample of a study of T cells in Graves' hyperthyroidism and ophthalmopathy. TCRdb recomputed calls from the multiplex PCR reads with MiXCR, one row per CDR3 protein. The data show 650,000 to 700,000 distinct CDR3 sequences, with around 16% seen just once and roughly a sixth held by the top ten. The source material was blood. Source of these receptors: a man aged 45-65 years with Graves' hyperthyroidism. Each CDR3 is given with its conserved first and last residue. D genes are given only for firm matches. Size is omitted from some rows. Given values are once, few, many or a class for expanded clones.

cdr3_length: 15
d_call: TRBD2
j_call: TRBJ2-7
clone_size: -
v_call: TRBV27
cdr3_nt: TGTGCCAGCAGCTATAGCGGGAGCCTATTTTACGAGCAGTACTTC
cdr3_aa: CASSYSGSLFYEQYF

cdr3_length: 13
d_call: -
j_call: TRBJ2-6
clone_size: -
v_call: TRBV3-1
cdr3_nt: TGTGCCAGCAGCGGATCTGGGGCCAACGTCCTGACTTTC
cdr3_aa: CASSGSGANVLTF

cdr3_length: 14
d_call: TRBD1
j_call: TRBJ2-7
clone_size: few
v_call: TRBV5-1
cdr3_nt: TGCGCCAGCAGCGTCCGGGACAGGGTTGACGAGCAGTACTTC
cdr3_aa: CASSVRDRVDEQYF

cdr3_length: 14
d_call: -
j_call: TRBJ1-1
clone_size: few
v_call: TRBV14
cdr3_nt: TGTGCCAGCAGCCAAATCGTGGGGAACACTGAAGCTTTCTTT
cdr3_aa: CASSQIVGNTEAFF

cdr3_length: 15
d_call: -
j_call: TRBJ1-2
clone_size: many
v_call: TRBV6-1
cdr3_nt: TGTGCCAGCAGTGACGCGGTCCTCTTACACTATGGCTACACCTTC
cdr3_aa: CASSDAVLLHYGYTF

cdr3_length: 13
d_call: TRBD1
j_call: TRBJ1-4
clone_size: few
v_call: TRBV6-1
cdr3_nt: TGTGCCAGCAAGGACAGGATCTATGAAAAACTGTTTTTT
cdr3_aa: CASKDRIYEKLFF

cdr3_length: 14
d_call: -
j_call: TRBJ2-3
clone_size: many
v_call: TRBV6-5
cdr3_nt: TGTGCCAGCAGTTATAGGGGTCGGTCAGATACGCAGTATTTT
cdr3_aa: CASSYRGRSDTQYF

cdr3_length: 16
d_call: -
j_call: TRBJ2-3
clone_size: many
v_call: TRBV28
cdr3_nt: TGTGCCAGCAGCCCCATGATGCGGTCAGGGCCGTATACGCAGTATTTT
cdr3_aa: CASSPMMRSGPYTQYF

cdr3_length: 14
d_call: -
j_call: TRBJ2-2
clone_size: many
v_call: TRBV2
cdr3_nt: TGTGCCAGCAACGGGGGCCCGAACACCGGGGAGCTGTTTTTT
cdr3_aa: CASNGGPNTGELFF

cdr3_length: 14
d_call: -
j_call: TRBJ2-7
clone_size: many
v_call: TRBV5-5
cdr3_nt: TGTGCCAGCAGCGAAGGGAGCGTGAAAGACGAGCAGTACTTC
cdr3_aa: CASSEGSVKDEQYF

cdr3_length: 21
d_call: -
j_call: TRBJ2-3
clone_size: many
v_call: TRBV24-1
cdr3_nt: TGTGCCACCCACTACCGGCCCGGGACGAGGGGAACGGGGGACGGCCCAGATACGCAGTATTTT
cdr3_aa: CATHYRPGTRGTGDGPDTQYF

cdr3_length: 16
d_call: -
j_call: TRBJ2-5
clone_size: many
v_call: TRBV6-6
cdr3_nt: TGTGCCAGCAGTTACCACGAGGGAAAGGGGCGGGAGACCCAGTACTTC
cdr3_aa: CASSYHEGKGRETQYF

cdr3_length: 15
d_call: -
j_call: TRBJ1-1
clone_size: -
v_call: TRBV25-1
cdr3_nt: TGTGCCAGCAGTGAGGTAACAGGGCCTATTGCTGAAGCTTTCTTT
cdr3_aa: CASSEVTGPIAEAFF

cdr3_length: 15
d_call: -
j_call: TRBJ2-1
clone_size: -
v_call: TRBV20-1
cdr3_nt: TGCAGTGCTAGAGTGCCGGGAGTTCAATACAATGAGCAGTTCTTC
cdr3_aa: CSARVPGVQYNEQFF

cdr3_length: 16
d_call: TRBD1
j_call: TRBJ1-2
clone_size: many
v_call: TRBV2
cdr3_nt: TGTGCCAGCAGGAAACGACAGGGCCCTTCGGGCGGAGGCTACACCTTC
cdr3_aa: CASRKRQGPSGGGYTF

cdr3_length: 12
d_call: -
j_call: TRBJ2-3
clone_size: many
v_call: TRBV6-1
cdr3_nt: TGTGCCAGCAGTTATGCGGGGTATACGCAGTATTTT
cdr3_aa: CASSYAGYTQYF

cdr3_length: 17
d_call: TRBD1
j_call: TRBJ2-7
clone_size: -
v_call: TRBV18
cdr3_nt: TGTGCCAGCTCACAGTCCGGGACAGGGCTCTTTTTGGCCGAGCAGTACTTC
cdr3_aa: CASSQSGTGLFLAEQYF

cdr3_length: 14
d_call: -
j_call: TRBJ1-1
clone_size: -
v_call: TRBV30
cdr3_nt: TGTGCCTGGAGTGGGATTACTGGGGGCACTGAAGCTTTCTTT
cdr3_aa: CAWSGITGGTEAFF

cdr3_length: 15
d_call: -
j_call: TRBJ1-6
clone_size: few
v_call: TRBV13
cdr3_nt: TGTGCCAGCAGCTCCCAGCCAGGGATGCACTCACCCCTCCACTTT
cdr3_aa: CASSSQPGMHSPLHF

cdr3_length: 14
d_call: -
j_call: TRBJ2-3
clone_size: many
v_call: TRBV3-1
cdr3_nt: TGTGCCAGCAGAACAAACACGGATGGAGATACGCAGTATTTT
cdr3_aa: CASRTNTDGDTQYF

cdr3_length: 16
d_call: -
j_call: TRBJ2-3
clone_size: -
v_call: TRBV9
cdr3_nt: TGTGCCAGCAGCGAGGGGGGCATTCCCGGAGTGGATACGCAGTATTTT
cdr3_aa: CASSEGGIPGVDTQYF

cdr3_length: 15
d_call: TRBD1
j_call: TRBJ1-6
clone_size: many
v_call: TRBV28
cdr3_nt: TGTGCCAGCAGCACACGGGACAGGGGGCATTCACCCCTCCACTTT
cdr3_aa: CASSTRDRGHSPLHF

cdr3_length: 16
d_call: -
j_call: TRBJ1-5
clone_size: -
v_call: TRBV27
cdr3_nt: TGTGCCAGCAGTTTATCAGGGAGGGCTTGGTACCAGCCCCAGCATTTT
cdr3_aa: CASSLSGRAWYQPQHF

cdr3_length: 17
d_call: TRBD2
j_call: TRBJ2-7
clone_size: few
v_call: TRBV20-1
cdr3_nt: TGCAGTGCTAGAGAAGGGACTAGCGGAGGCGGGCGGTACGAGCAGTACTTC
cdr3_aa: CSAREGTSGGGRYEQYF

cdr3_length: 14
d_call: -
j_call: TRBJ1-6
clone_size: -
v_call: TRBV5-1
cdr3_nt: TGCGCCAGCAGCTTGGGGGGGCGCGATTCACCCCTCCACTTT
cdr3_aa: CASSLGGRDSPLHF

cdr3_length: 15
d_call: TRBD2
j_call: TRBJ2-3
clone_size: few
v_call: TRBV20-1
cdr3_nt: TGCAGTGCTAGAGATAGCGGGAGGGCCGTAGATACGCAGTATTTT
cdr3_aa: CSARDSGRAVDTQYF

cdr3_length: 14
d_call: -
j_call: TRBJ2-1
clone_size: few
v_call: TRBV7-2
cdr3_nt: TGTGCCAGCAGCCGCCAAGGGGCCTACAATGAGCAGTTCTTC
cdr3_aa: CASSRQGAYNEQFF

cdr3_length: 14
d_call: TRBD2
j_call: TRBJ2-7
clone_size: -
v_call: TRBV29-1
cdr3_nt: TGCAGCGTTGTGTCCACTAGCGGGAGAGGGGAGCAGTACTTC
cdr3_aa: CSVVSTSGRGEQYF

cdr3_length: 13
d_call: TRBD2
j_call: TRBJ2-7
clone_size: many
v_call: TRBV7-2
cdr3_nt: TGTGCCAGCAGCTTAGGGACTAGTAACGAGCAGTACTTC
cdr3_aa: CASSLGTSNEQYF

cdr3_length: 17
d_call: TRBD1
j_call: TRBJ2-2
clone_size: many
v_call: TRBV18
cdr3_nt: TGTGCCAGCTCACCTTACAGGGGAATGAGGAACACCGGGGAGCTGTTTTTT
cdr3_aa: CASSPYRGMRNTGELFF

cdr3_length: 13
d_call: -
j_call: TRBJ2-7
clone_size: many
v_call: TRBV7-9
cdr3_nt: TGTGCCAGCAGCTCGAGGGATTCATCCGAGCAGTACTTC
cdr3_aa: CASSSRDSSEQYF

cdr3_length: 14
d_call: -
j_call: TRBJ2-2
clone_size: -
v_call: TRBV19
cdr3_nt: TGTGCCAGTAGTACTGAGGAGGGCGCCGGGGAGCTGTTTTTT
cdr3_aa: CASSTEEGAGELFF

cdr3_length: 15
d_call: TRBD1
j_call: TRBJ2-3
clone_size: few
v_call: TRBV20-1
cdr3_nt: TGCAGTGCGGTTAGGGGAGGGACAGGGACAGATACGCAGTATTTT
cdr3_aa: CSAVRGGTGTDTQYF

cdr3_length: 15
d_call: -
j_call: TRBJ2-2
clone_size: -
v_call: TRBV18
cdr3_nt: TGTGCCAGCTCACCCCCGAAAAGGAACACCGGGGAGCTGTTTTTT
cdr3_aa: CASSPPKRNTGELFF

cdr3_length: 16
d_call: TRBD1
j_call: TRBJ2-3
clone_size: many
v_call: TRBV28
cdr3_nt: TGTGCCAGCAGTTTCGTCGGACAGGGGGCAGGAGATACGCAGTATTTT
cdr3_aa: CASSFVGQGAGDTQYF

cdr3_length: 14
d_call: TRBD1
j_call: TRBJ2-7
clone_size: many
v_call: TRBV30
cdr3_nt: TGTGCCTGGACCTACGGGACAGGGCCCTACGAGCAGTACTTC
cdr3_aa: CAWTYGTGPYEQYF

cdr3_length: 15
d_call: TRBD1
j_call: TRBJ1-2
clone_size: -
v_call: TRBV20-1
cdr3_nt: TGCAGTCCCCCCCACTACAGGGGCACTAACTATGGCTACACCTTC
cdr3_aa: CSPPHYRGTNYGYTF

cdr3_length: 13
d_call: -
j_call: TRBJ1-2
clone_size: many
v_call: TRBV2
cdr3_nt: TGTGCCAGCAGTGAAGCGGAACACCTCTTCTACACCTTC
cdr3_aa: CASSEAEHLFYTF

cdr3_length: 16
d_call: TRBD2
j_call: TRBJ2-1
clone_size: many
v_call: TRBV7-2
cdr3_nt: TGTGCCAGCAGCCAACGGACTAGCAGCTCCTACAATGAGCAGTTCTTC
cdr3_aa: CASSQRTSSSYNEQFF

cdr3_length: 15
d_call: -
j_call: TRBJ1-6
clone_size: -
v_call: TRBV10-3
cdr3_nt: TGTGCCATCAGGAGGACGGTGGTCGGGAATTCACCCCTCCACTTT
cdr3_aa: CAIRRTVVGNSPLHF

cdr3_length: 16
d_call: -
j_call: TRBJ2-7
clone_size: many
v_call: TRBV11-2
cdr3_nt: TGTGCCAGCAGCTTAGAGGCGACAGGCCCAACCTACGAGCAGTACTTC
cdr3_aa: CASSLEATGPTYEQYF

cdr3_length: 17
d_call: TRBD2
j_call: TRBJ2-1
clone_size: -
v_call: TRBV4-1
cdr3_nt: TGCGCCAGCAGCCAAGAAAAGGGACTAGCGGGGTACGCTGAGCAGTTCTTC
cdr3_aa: CASSQEKGLAGYAEQFF

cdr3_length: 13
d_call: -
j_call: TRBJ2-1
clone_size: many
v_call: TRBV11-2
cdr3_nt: TGTGCCAGCAGCTTAGTGGGGTACAATGAGCAGTTCTTC
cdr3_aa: CASSLVGYNEQFF

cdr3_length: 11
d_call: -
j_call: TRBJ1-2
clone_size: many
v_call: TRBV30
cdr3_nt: TGTGCCTGGAGTCCTTTGGATGGCTACACCTTC
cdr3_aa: CAWSPLDGYTF

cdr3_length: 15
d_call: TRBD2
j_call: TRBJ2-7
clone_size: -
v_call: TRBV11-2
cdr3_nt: TGTGCCAGCAGCTATTTAGCGGGAGGGCCCAACGAGCAGTACTTC
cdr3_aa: CASSYLAGGPNEQYF

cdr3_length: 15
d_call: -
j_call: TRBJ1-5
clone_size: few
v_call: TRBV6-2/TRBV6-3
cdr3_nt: TGTGCCAGCAGATTATTCGTTCAGGGCAATCAGCCCCAGCATTTT
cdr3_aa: CASRLFVQGNQPQHF

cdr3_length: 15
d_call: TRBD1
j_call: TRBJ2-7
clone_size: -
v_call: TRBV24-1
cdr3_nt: TGTGCCACCAGTGAGGCCGGGACAGGGGAGAACGAGCAGTACTTC
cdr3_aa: CATSEAGTGENEQYF

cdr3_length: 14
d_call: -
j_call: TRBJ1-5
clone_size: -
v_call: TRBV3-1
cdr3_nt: TGTGCCAGCAGCCAACGGGGCGTCAATCAGCCCCAGCATTTT
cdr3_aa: CASSQRGVNQPQHF

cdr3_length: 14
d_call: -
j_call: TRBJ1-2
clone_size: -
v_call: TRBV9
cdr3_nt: TGTGCCAGCAGCTCCAGAGACTCTAACTATGGCTACACCTTC
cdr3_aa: CASSSRDSNYGYTF